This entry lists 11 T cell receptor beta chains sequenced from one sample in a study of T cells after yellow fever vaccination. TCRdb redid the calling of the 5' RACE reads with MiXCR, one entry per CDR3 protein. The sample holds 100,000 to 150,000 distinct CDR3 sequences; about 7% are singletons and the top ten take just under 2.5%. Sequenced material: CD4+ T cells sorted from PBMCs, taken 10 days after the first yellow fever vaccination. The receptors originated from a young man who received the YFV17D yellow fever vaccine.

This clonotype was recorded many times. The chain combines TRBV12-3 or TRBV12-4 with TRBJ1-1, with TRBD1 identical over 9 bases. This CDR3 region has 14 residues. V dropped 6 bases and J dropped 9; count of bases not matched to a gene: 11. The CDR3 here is CASSRDRATVKAFF. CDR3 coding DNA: TGTGCCAGCAGCCGGGACAGGGCCACCGTTAAAGCTTTCTTT.

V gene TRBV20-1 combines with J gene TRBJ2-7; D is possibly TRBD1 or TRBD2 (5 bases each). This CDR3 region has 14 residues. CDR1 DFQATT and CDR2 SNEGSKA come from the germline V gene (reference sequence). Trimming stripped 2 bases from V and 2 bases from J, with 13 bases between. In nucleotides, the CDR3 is TGCAGTGCTAGAAAAGGGGACCCAACCTACGAGCAGTACTTC. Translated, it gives CSARKGDPTYEQYF.

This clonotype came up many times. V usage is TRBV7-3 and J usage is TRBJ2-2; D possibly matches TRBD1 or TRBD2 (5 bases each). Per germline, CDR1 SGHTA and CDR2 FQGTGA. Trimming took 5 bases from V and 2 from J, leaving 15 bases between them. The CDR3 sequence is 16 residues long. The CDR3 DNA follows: TGTGCCAGCAGCCCGAGGGGTGGGGTAAACACCGGGGAGCTGTTTTTT. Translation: CASSPRGGVNTGELFF.

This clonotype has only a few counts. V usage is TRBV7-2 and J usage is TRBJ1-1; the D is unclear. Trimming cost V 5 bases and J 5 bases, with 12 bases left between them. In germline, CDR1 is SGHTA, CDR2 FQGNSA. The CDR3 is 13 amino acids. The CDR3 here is CASSLLLGTEAFF. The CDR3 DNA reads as TGTGCCAGCAGCCTATTGCTTGGGACTGAAGCTTTCTTT.

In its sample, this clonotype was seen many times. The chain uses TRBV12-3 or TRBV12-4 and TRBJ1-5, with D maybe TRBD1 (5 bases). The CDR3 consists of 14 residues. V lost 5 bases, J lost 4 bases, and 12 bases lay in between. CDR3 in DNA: TGTGCCAGCAGTAGGGGAGAAAGGAATCAGCCCCAGCATTTT. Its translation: CASSRGERNQPQHF.

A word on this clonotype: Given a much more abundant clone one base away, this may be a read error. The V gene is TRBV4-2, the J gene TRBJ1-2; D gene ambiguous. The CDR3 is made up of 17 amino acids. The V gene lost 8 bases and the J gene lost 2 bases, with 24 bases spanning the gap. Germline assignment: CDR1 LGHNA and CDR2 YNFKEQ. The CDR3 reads CASGRHSPGRQNYGYTF. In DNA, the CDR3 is TGTGCCAGCGGCCGTCACTCTCCGGGCCGACAAAACTATGGCTACACCTTC.

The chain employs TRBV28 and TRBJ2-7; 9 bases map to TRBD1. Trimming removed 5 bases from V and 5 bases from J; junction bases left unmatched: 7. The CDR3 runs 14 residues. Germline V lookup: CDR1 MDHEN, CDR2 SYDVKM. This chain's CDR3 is CASSTGQGRDEQYV. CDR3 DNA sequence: TGTGCCAGCAGTACCGGACAGGGGAGAGACGAGCAGTACGTC.

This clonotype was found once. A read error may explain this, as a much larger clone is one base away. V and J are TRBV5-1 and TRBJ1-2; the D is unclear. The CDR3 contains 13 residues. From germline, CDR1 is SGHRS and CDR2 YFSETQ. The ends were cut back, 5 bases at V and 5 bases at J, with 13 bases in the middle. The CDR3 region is CASRPLERYGYTF. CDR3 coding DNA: TGCGCCAGCAGGCCTCTGGAAAGGTATGGCTACACCTTC.

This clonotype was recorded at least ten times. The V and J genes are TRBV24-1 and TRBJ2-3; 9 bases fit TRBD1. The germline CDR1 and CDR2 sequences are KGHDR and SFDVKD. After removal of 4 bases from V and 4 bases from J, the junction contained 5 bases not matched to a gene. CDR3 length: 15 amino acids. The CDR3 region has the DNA TGTGCCACCAGTGAGCCGGGACAGGGCTCAGATACGCAGTATTTT. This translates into CATSEPGQGSDTQYF.

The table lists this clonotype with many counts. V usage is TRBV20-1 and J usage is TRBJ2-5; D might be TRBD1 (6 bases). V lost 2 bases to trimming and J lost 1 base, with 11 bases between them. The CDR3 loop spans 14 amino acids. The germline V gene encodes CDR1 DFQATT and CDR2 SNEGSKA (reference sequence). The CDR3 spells CSARSGAPQETQYF. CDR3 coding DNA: TGCAGTGCTAGATCAGGGGCCCCCCAAGAGACCCAGTACTTC.

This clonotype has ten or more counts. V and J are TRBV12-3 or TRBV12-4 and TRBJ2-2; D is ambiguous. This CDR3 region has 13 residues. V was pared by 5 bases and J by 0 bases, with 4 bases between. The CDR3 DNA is TGTGCCAGCAGTCTGTCGAACACCGGGGAGCTGTTTTTT. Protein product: CASSLSNTGELFF.